The 20 T cell receptor beta chains presented below share a single source sample, sequenced in a study of blood T cell repertoires in COVID-19. Clones were read by immunoSEQ multiplex PCR, and TCRdb kept only the in-frame ones, dropping some. The table shows about 38,000 clones, with around 84% occurring only once. Sample: peripheral blood. The receptors shown here come from a man in his fifties or sixties with COVID-19, enrolled during active disease.

On this clone itself: Other DNA sequences in the same sample also yield this CDR3. The chain is built from TRBV11-3 and TRBJ1-1; no reliable D call. Trimming removed 0 bases at V and 5 bases at J, with 7 bases between. This CDR3 region has 13 residues. CDR1 SGHNT and CDR2 YENEEA come from the germline V gene. CDR3 amino acids: CASSLDRGTEAFF. The CDR3 coding sequence is TGTGCCAGCAGCTTAGATCGAGGGACTGAAGCTTTCTTT.

The chain links TRBV19 to TRBJ1-1, with D perhaps matching TRBD1 (5 bases). The CDR3 consists of 14 residues. Germline CDR1 and CDR2: LNHDA and SQIVND (reference sequence). Trimming removed 3 bases from V and 1 base from J, with 9 bases in between. The CDR3 region is CASSIFGGNTEAFF. The DNA for the CDR3 is TGTGCCAGTAGTATTTTCGGGGGGAACACTGAAGCTTTCTTT.

This clone was recorded once. This sequence joins TRBV5-1 and TRBJ2-3; 13 bases agree with TRBD2. This CDR3 comprises 17 residues. V lost 3 bases and J lost 5; bases outside the gene matches: 9. CDR1 and CDR2 from the germline V gene are SGHRS and YFSETQ. CDR3 sequence: CASSYWTSGSSRDTQYF. The CDR3, as DNA: TGCGCCAGCAGCTACTGGACTAGCGGGAGTTCTAGAGATACGCAGTATTTT.

CDR3 amino acids: CASSQERGKGTEAFF. The DNA of the CDR3 is TGTGCCAGCAGCCAAGAACGAGGGAAGGGCACTGAAGCTTTCTTT. The chain carries TRBV4-2 and TRBJ1-1; D is unresolved. Trimming removed 0 bases from V and 4 bases from J, with 12 bases in between. This CDR3 is built from 15 residues. In germline, CDR1 is LGHNA, CDR2 YNFKEQ.

The chain recombines TRBV11-2 with TRBJ1-6, with unresolved D. Germline V gene data show CDR1 as SGHAT and CDR2 as FQNNGV. Trimming removed 1 base from V and 4 bases from J, with 11 bases in between. The CDR3 sequence is 16 residues long. CDR3 residues: CASSLGWARYNSPLHF. The CDR3 DNA follows: TGTGCCAGCAGCTTAGGATGGGCGCGATATAATTCACCCCTCCACTTT. Full variable domain (missing parts from reference TRBV11-2 and TRBJ1-6): EAGVAQSPRYKIIEKRQSVAFWCNPISGHATLYWYQQILGQGPKLLIQFQNNGVVDDSQLPKDRFSAERLKGVDSTLKIQPAKLEDSAVYLCASSLGWARYNSPLHFGNGTRLTVT.

There are a few counts of this clone. The V call is TRBV5-1, the J call TRBJ2-7; perhaps TRBD1 as D (6 bases). The V gene lost 0 bases and the J gene lost 6 bases, with 13 bases spanning the gap. The CDR3 has 14 residues. Germline values: CDR1 SGHRS, CDR2 YFSETQ. The CDR3 DNA is TGCGCCAGCAGCTTGGGGTACAGGGAGAGCGAGCAGTACTTC. Translating it yields CASSLGYRESEQYF.

V usage is TRBV19 and J usage is TRBJ1-5; 7 bases align to TRBD1. The CDR3 extends over 16 amino acids. V shed 5 bases, J shed 0 bases, and the junction held 7 bases outside the gene matches. Germline CDR1 is LNHDA and CDR2 is SQIVND (reference sequence). In nucleotides, the CDR3 is TGTGCCAGTAGTTACACAGGGGTTAGTAGCAATCAGCCCCAGCATTTT. It is translated as CASSYTGVSSNQPQHF.

The chain combines TRBV5-1 with TRBJ2-5; 8 positions agree with TRBD1. Germline CDR1 reads SGHRS; CDR2 reads YFSETQ. J gave up 3 bases and V 4 bases, and 11 bases lay outside the gene matches. The CDR3 contains 16 residues. The CDR3 region is CASSRRTGREKETQYF. CDR3 in DNA: TGCGCCAGCAGCCGACGGACAGGGCGGGAAAAAGAGACCCAGTACTTC. Based on the CDR3 plus reference TRBV5-1 and TRBJ2-5, the full variable domain is KAGVTQTPRYLIKTRGQQVTLSCSPISGHRSVSWYQQTPGQGLQFLFEYFSETQRNKGNFPGRFSGRQFSNSRSEMNVSTLELGDSALYLCASSRRTGREKETQYFGPGTRLLVL.

V is TRBV12-3 or TRBV12-4 and J is TRBJ1-6; TRBD1 might be the D (6 bases). Between the trimmed V and J ends, which lost 11 bases and 7 bases, there was a span of 15 bases. The CDR3 runs 13 residues. This CDR3 reads CAGRRGANSPLHF. In DNA, the CDR3 is TGTGCCGGACGTCGGGGGGCAAATTCACCCCTCCACTTT.

The chain couples TRBV10-3 to TRBJ1-5; D uncertain. This CDR3 has 14 amino acids. Deletions cut 4 bases from V and 1 base from J, with 8 bases between. Germline V gene data show CDR1 as ENHRY and CDR2 as SYGVKD. CDR3 loop: CAISVQKSNQPQHF. CDR3 nucleotide sequence: TGTGCCATCAGTGTACAAAAAAGCAATCAGCCCCAGCATTTT.

The CDR3 here is CASSQDLSRFPQETQYF. As DNA, the CDR3 is TGCGCCAGCAGCCAAGATTTATCACGATTCCCCCAGGAGACCCAGTACTTC. This rearrangement joins TRBV4-1 to TRBJ2-5; D gene unclear. V dropped 0 bases and J dropped 5 bases, with 19 bases sitting between them. The CDR3 extends over 17 amino acids. Germline CDR1 is MGHRA and CDR2 is YSYEKL.

This clone was picked up one time. The chain combines TRBV11-2 with TRBJ1-1; D uncertain. The CDR3 is made up of 13 amino acids. Germline CDR1 is SGHAT and CDR2 is FQNNGV. V lost 5 bases and J 1 base, leaving 8 bases between the germline ends. CDR3 DNA: TGTGCCAGCAGCCCCGTCAGGAACACTGAAGCTTTCTTT. This translates into CASSPVRNTEAFF.

The chain uses TRBV28 and TRBJ1-5; TRBD1 might be the D (5 bases). This CDR3 has 15 residues. Germline V gene lookup returns CDR1 MDHEN and CDR2 SYDVKM. Trimming cost V 6 bases and J 1 base, with 13 bases left between them. The CDR3 sequence is CASRPGFWSNQPQHF. CDR3 DNA: TGTGCCAGCAGGCCAGGGTTTTGGAGCAATCAGCCCCAGCATTTT.

DNA of the CDR3: TGTGCCAGCAGTTACCACAACTCCGGACAGGGTAACTATGGCTACACCTTC. It codes for CASSYHNSGQGNYGYTF. The gene calls are TRBV6-2 or TRBV6-3 and TRBJ1-2; 8 bases fit TRBD1. J lost 1 base, V lost 2 bases, and 9 bases had no gene match. Per germline, CDR1 MNHEY and CDR2 SVGEGT. This CDR3 is built from 17 residues.

This clone was seen more than once but under ten times. The chain recombines TRBV7-2 with TRBJ1-1; D uncertain. The germline gives CDR1 SGHTA, CDR2 FQGNSA. V was pared by 0 bases and J by 2 bases, with 13 bases between. CDR3 length: 16 residues. CDR3 protein: CASSLAIVGANTEAFF. CDR3 DNA: TGTGCCAGCAGCTTAGCGATTGTGGGAGCAAACACTGAAGCTTTCTTT.

The sample holds one count of this clone. The chain couples TRBV7-9 to TRBJ1-5; D perhaps matches TRBD1 (6 bases). The CDR3 is 13 amino acids. V gave up 5 bases and J gave up 7 bases, with 12 bases separating them. CDR1 SEHNR and CDR2 FQNEAQ come from the germline V gene (reference sequence). CDR3 protein: CASSLQGQQPQHF. CDR3 bases: TGTGCCAGCAGCCTCCAGGGACAACAGCCCCAGCATTTT.

The chain carries TRBV2 and TRBJ1-1, with 9 bases matching TRBD1. The V gene's germline CDR1 is SNHLY and CDR2 FYNNEI. V lost 4 bases, J lost 1 base, and 4 bases stayed unmatched. This CDR3 is 15 amino acids long. The CDR3 sequence is CASSGSDRGNTEAFF. The CDR3, as DNA: TGTGCCAGCAGTGGCTCGGACAGGGGGAACACTGAAGCTTTCTTT.

The chain joins TRBV6-2 or TRBV6-3 to TRBJ1-6; D is possibly TRBD1 (5 bases). The germline gives CDR1 MNHEY, CDR2 SVGEGT. The CDR3 has 16 residues. V lost 1 base, J lost 0 bases, and 7 bases lay in between. The CDR3: CASSYYRSSYNSPLHF. CDR3 nucleotides: TGTGCCAGCAGTTACTACAGGAGCTCCTATAATTCACCCCTCCACTTT.

The chain carries TRBV30 and TRBJ1-2; 7 nucleotides line up with TRBD1. Looked up from germline, CDR1 is GTSNPN and CDR2 is SVGIG (reference sequence). This CDR3 has 13 residues. V shed 3 bases and J 8 bases; nucleotides not matched to a gene: 9. This chain's CDR3 is CAWRGLPGGGYTF. The CDR3 DNA follows: TGTGCCTGGAGGGGACTCCCAGGGGGAGGCTACACCTTC.

The chain employs TRBV2 and TRBJ2-5; D call uncertain. The CDR3 covers 13 residues. Germline V gene sequence: CDR1 SNHLY, CDR2 FYNNEI. V lost 5 bases, J lost 7 bases, and 14 bases lay in between. CDR3 coding DNA: TGTGCCAGCAGTCTGGAAACTCCAGGGACCCAGTACTTC. Its translation: CASSLETPGTQYF.